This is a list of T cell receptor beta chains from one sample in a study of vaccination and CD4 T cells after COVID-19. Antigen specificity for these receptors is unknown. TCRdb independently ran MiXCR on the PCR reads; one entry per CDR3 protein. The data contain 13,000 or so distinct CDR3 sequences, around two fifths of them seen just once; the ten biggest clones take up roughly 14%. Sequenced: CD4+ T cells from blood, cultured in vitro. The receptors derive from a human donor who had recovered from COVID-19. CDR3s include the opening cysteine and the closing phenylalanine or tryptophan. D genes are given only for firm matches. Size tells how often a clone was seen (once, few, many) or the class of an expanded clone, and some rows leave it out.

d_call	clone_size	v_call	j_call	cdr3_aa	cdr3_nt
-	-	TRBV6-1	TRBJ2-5	CASREETQYF	TGTGCCAGCAGGGAAGAGACCCAGTACTTC
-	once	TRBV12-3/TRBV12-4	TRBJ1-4	CASRVTGNEKLFF	TGTGCCAGCAGGGTGACTGGTAATGAAAAACTGTTTTTT
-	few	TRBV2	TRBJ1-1	CASSLQVNTEAFF	TGTGCCAGCAGTCTACAGGTGAACACTGAAGCTTTCTTT
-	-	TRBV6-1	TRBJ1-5	CASSGRRGAAQPQHF	TGTGCCAGCAGCGGACGCCGGGGGGCAGCTCAGCCCCAGCATTTT
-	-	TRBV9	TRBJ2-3	CASSVGPSTDTQYF	TGTGCCAGCAGCGTGGGACCTAGCACAGATACGCAGTATTTT
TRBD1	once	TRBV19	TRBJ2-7	CASSIDPGQGAYEQYF	TGTGCCAGTAGTATAGATCCGGGACAGGGAGCCTACGAGCAGTACTTC
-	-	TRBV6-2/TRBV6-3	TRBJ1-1	CASSYSKSANTEAFF	TGTGCCAGCAGTTACTCGAAGTCTGCGAACACTGAAGCTTTCTTT
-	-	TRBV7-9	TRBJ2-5	CASSLGQEVETQYF	TGTGCCAGCAGCTTAGGGCAGGAGGTGGAGACCCAGTACTTC
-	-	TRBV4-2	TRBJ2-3	CASSQEYYQGTDTQYF	TGTGCCAGCAGCCAAGAATACTACCAGGGCACAGATACGCAGTATTTT
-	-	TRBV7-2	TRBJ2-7	CASSYAGQPTYEQYF	TGTGCCAGCAGCTACGCGGGACAGCCAACCTACGAGCAGTACTTC
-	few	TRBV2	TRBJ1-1	CASSEARAWLTEAFF	TGTGCCAGCAGTGAAGCGCGGGCCTGGCTCACTGAAGCTTTCTTT
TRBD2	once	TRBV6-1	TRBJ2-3	CASSASTSGGYTDTQYF	TGTGCCAGCAGTGCCTCGACTAGCGGGGGATACACAGATACGCAGTATTTT
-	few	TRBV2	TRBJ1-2	CASTAEYGYTF	TGTGCCAGCACGGCAGAGTATGGCTACACCTTC
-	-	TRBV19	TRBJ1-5	CASTMRDTLYSNQPQHF	TGTGCCAGTACCATGAGGGACACCCTCTATAGCAATCAGCCCCAGCATTTT
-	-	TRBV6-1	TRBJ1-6	CASRVLGSPLHF	TGTGCCAGCAGAGTTTTGGGGTCACCCCTCCACTTT
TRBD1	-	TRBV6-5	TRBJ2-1	CASSYGTGIIDEQFF	TGTGCCAGCAGTTACGGGACAGGGATTATCGATGAGCAGTTCTTC
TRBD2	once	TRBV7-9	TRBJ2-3	CASSLAAGGADTQYF	TGTGCCAGCAGCTTAGCTGCGGGGGGCGCAGATACGCAGTATTTT
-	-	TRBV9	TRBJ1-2	CASSARPVGYGYTF	TGTGCCAGCAGCGCCCGCCCGGTGGGCTATGGCTACACCTTC
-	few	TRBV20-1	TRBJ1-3	CSARGPSGNTIYF	TGCAGTGCTAGAGGCCCCTCCGGAAACACCATATATTTT
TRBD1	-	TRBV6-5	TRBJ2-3	CASSSTGSTDTQYF	TGTGCCAGCAGTTCGACAGGGAGCACAGATACGCAGTATTTT
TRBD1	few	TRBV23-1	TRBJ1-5	CASSQADRVLDQPQHF	TGCGCCAGCAGTCAAGCGGACAGGGTATTGGATCAGCCCCAGCATTTT
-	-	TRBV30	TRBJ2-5	CAWSAPQETQYF	TGTGCCTGGAGCGCTCCACAAGAGACCCAGTACTTC
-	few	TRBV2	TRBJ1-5	CASSADGGNQPQHF	TGTGCCAGCAGTGCCGACGGGGGCAATCAGCCCCAGCATTTT
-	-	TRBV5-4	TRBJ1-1	CATQGRVNTEAFF	TGTGCCACCCAGGGGAGGGTTAACACTGAAGCTTTCTTT
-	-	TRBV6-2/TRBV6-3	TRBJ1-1	CASSDRQGSTEAFF	TGTGCCAGCAGCGATCGGCAGGGGTCCACTGAAGCTTTCTTT
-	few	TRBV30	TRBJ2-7	CAWSTGPYEQYF	TGTGCCTGGAGTACAGGGCCCTACGAGCAGTACTTC
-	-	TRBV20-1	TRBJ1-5	CSAHKQGANQPQHF	TGCAGTGCTCATAAACAGGGAGCTAATCAGCCCCAGCATTTT
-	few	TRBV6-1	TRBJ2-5	CASRKSRGGETQYF	TGTGCCAGCAGAAAAAGTAGGGGTGGAGAGACCCAGTACTTC
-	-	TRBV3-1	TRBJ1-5	CASSQDKGQPQHF	TGTGCCAGCAGCCAAGATAAGGGCCAGCCCCAGCATTTT
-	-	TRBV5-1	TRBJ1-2	CASSLDPVAGGYTF	TGCGCCAGCAGCTTGGATCCGGTGGCAGGGGGCTACACCTTC
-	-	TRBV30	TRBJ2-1	CAWSVGPPGKLF	TGTGCCTGGAGTGTAGGGCCCCCGGGGAAGCTCTTC
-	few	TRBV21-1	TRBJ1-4	CASRTGATNEKLFF	TGTGCCAGCAGGACCGGAGCAACTAATGAAAAACTGTTTTTT
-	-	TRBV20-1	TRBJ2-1	CSARDGLRPANEQFF	TGCAGTGCTAGAGATGGTCTTAGGCCGGCCAATGAGCAGTTCTTC
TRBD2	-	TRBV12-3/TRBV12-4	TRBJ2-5	CASSSAGGPETQYF	TGTGCCAGCAGTTCCGCGGGGGGACCGGAGACCCAGTACTTC
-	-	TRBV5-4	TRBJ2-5	CASSGGYLQETQYF	TGTGCCAGCAGCGGGGGGTACCTCCAAGAGACCCAGTACTTC
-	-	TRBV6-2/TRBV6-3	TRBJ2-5	CASSYSPGQETQYF	TGTGCCAGCAGTTACTCCCCCGGTCAAGAGACCCAGTACTTC
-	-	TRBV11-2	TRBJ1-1	CASSLVGDTEAFF	TGTGCCAGCAGCTTAGTCGGGGACACTGAAGCTTTCTTT
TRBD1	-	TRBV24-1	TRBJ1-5	CATSDGRGQQPQHF	TGTGCCACCAGTGATGGAAGGGGACAGCAGCCCCAGCATTTT
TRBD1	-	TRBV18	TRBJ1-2	CASSSRQGSFEGYTF	TGTGCCAGCTCATCAAGACAGGGGTCCTTTGAAGGCTACACCTTC
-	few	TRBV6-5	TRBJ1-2	CASSYFGGGAARYVNYGYTF	TGTGCCAGCAGTTACTTCGGAGGGGGAGCTGCACGTTATGTTAACTATGGCTACACCTTC
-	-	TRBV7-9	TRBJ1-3	CASSRLDFTAGNTIYF	TGTGCCAGCAGCCGCCTGGATTTCACGGCTGGAAACACCATATATTTT
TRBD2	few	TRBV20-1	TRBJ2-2	CSASTSGNTGELFF	TGCAGTGCCTCGACTAGCGGGAACACCGGGGAGCTGTTTTTT
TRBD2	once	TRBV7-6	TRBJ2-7	CASSRLAATSYEQYF	TGTGCCAGCAGCAGACTAGCGGCCACCTCCTACGAGCAGTACTTC
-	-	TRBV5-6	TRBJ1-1	CASTIGGRNTEAFF	TGTGCCAGCACTATTGGGGGGCGCAACACTGAAGCTTTCTTT
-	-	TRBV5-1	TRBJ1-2	CASSLGTVGPFNYGYTF	TGCGCCAGCAGCTTGGGCACAGTAGGTCCTTTCAACTATGGCTACACCTTC